The 17 T cell receptor beta chains given below trace back to one sample, sequenced in a study of OX40 agonist ivuxolimab in advanced cancers. Assay: immunoSEQ multiplex PCR; the TCRdb copy retains only in-frame clones and omits some. There are roughly 67,000 clones in the sample; 84% occur only once, and under 2% lies in the top ten. The sequencing here drew on CD4+ or CD8+ T cells sorted from blood, taken in a trial of the OX40 agonist ivuxolimab. These receptors were taken from an adult with an advanced solid tumor such as melanoma, head and neck, liver or kidney cancer.

The CDR3 region is CASSASGISSDTQYF. The DNA of the CDR3 is TGTGCCAGCAGTGCTAGCGGGATATCGTCAGATACGCAGTATTTT. The V gene is TRBV28, the J gene TRBJ2-3; TRBD2 agrees at 9 bases. The CDR3 is 15 residues long. The J segment lost 4 bases and the V segment lost 5 bases, leaving 7 bases of the junction unmatched. The germline gives CDR1 MDHEN, CDR2 SYDVKM. Together with reference TRBV28 and TRBJ2-3, the CDR3 gives the full variable domain: DVKVTQSSRYLVKRTGEKVFLECVQDMDHENMFWYRQDPGLGLRLIYFSYDVKMKEKGDIPEGYSVSREKKERFSLILESASTNQTSMYLCASSASGISSDTQYFGPGTRLTVL.

The rearrangement joins TRBV23-1 to TRBJ2-1; 15 bases are a match to TRBD2. TRBV23-1 carries the ORF label, with uncertain function. With V trimmed by 4 bases and J by 8 bases, 9 bases remained unmatched. This CDR3 has 17 residues. The CDR3 reads CASSPGLAGGLRDEQFF. The CDR3 region has the DNA TGCGCCAGCAGTCCGGGACTAGCGGGAGGCCTTAGGGATGAGCAGTTCTTC.

The chain recombines TRBV2 with TRBJ2-7, with 7 bases matching TRBD1. The V gene end was trimmed by 7 bases and the J gene end by 0 bases; junction bases not matched to a gene: 6. CDR1 and CDR2 (germline): SNHLY, FYNNEI. The CDR3 spans 14 residues. This CDR3 reads CASKGTVISYEQYF. The CDR3 DNA reads TGTGCCAGCAAAGGGACAGTTATCTCCTACGAGCAGTACTTC. Full variable domain (outside the CDR3, taken from reference TRBV2 and TRBJ2-7): EPEVTQTPSHQVTQMGQEVILRCVPISNHLYFYWYRQILGQKVEFLVSFYNNEISEKSEIFDDQFSVERPDGSNFTLKIRSTKLEDSAMYFCASKGTVISYEQYFGPGTRLTVT.

The chain links TRBV6-4 to TRBJ2-3; a possible D gene is TRBD2 (5 bases). Germline V gene data show CDR1 as MRHNA and CDR2 as SNTAGT. This CDR3 has 14 amino acids. Trimming took off 4 bases at V and 4 bases at J, with 12 bases between the two ends. CDR3 DNA sequence: TGTGCCAGCAGTGCCGGGGAGAGCTCAGATACGCAGTATTTT. It encodes CASSAGESSDTQYF.

The gene calls are TRBV7-9 and TRBJ1-2, with TRBD1 matching over 8 bases. Germline trimming cut 2 bases from V and 7 bases from J; bases unmatched to any gene: 9. This CDR3 region has 15 residues. Germline loops: CDR1 SEHNR, CDR2 FQNEAQ (reference sequence). The DNA for the CDR3 is TGTGCCAGCAGCTTATGGTCAGGGGGCCTCGGTGGCTACACCTTC. Amino acid sequence: CASSLWSGGLGGYTF.

The chain couples TRBV7-9 to TRBJ2-3; 10 bases are shared with TRBD2. Germline CDR1 reads SEHNR; CDR2 reads FQNEAQ (reference sequence). The V segment lost 4 bases and the J segment 1 base; nucleotides outside the gene matches: 8. This CDR3 has 17 amino acids. Written as DNA, the CDR3 is TGTGCCAGCAGCTCGTTTAGCGGGAGGATTGGCACAGATACGCAGTATTTT. It encodes CASSSFSGRIGTDTQYF.

This rearrangement joins TRBV9 to TRBJ2-1, with 8 bases matching TRBD2. The CDR3 length is 14 residues. The ends lost 0 bases at V and 9 bases at J; junction bases unmatched: 5. Germline assignment: CDR1 SGDLS and CDR2 YYNGEE. The CDR3 DNA reads TGTGCCAGCAGCGTAGTGGTGGCGGGAGGTGAGCAGTTCTTC. Amino acids: CASSVVVAGGEQFF.

The J gene is TRBJ2-3, the V gene TRBV19; D is uncertain. The CDR3 is 15 residues long. Germline V gives CDR1 LNHDA, CDR2 SQIVND (reference sequence). Trimming left V 4 bases short and J 3 bases short, with 14 bases between. CDR3 residues: CASSSGVPGTDTQYF. CDR3 sequence (DNA): TGTGCCAGTAGTAGCGGAGTCCCCGGGACAGATACGCAGTATTTT.

V gene TRBV5-4 combines with J gene TRBJ1-3; possibly TRBD1 for D (6 bases). The ends were cut back, 6 bases at V and 0 bases at J, with 19 bases in the middle. This CDR3 contains 17 residues. CDR1 is SGHNT, CDR2 YYREEE, per germline (reference sequence). The CDR3: CASTPAAPGDSGNTIYF. Written as DNA, the CDR3 is TGTGCCAGCACTCCCGCGGCCCCAGGGGACTCTGGAAACACCATATATTTT.

This clone was detected only once. Other DNA sequences in this specimen translate into the identical CDR3. V is TRBV5-4 and J is TRBJ2-5; D remains unclear. V was clipped by 0 bases and J by 5 bases, with 11 bases between them. CDR3 size: 14 residues. Germline V CDR1 and CDR2: SGHNT, YYREEE (reference sequence). CDR3 DNA: TGTGCCAGCAGCTTGGCTGGTATTGGGGAGACCCAGTACTTC. Translation gives CASSLAGIGETQYF.

The rearrangement joins TRBV11-3 to TRBJ2-2; 10 nucleotides agree with TRBD2. V trimming: 0 bases; J trimming: 4 bases; junction bases outside the gene matches: 11. Germline assignment: CDR1 SGHNT and CDR2 YENEEA. There are 19 residues in the CDR3. This chain's CDR3 is CASSLDYSGRLASTGELFF. The CDR3, as DNA: TGTGCCAGCAGCTTAGATTATAGCGGGAGGTTGGCGAGCACCGGGGAGCTGTTTTTT.

V usage is TRBV6-1 and J usage is TRBJ1-1; 8 bases align to TRBD1. Germline CDR1 is MNHNS and CDR2 is SASEGT. V trimming: 6 bases; J trimming: 5 bases; junction bases outside the gene matches: 5. This CDR3 comprises 13 residues. The DNA of the CDR3 is TGTGCCAGCAGCTACGACAGGGGAACTGAAGCTTTCTTT. Translation gives CASSYDRGTEAFF.

CDR3 in DNA: TGTGCCAGCAGCTGGTGGGGGAACTATGGCTACACCTTC. Protein product: CASSWWGNYGYTF. V is TRBV5-4 and J is TRBJ1-2, with D possibly matching TRBD1 (5 bases). V gave up 3 bases and J gave up 2 bases, with 8 bases separating them. The germline V gene encodes CDR1 SGHNT and CDR2 YYREEE (reference sequence). The CDR3 totals 13 residues.

This clone has just one count. The chain joins TRBV27 to TRBJ1-4; D perhaps matches TRBD1 (5 bases). Germline V CDR1 and CDR2: MNHEY, SMNVEV (reference sequence). The CDR3 is made up of 14 amino acids. V was shortened by 3 bases and J by 5 bases, with 10 bases between the two germline ends. This CDR3 reads CASSFGHRNEKLFF. CDR3 in DNA: TGTGCCAGCAGTTTCGGACACAGAAATGAAAAACTGTTTTTT.

The table lists this clone with a count of one. The V call is TRBV6-6, the J call TRBJ2-5, with D possibly being TRBD1 (6 bases). The V end was cut by 6 bases, the J end by 0 bases, with 17 bases between. Germline CDR1 and CDR2: MNHNY and SVGAGI (reference sequence). This CDR3 region has 16 residues. The CDR3 DNA sequence: TGTGCCAGCAGCTCACCTCCCGGACAGTACCAAGAGACCCAGTACTTC. Amino acid sequence: CASSSPPGQYQETQYF.

The J gene is TRBJ2-7, the V gene TRBV5-1, with 7 nucleotides matching TRBD2. Germline values: CDR1 SGHRS, CDR2 YFSETQ. The length of the CDR3 is 16 residues. V gave up 1 base and J gave up 2 bases; unmatched junction bases: 9. CDR3 sequence: CASSLWGSGSTYEQYF. CDR3 bases: TGCGCCAGCAGCTTGTGGGGTAGCGGGTCTACCTACGAGCAGTACTTC.

The genes are TRBV5-1 and TRBJ1-5; a weak D match, TRBD1 (6 bases). V lost 0 bases and J lost 5, with 9 bases in between. Germline-derived CDR1 and CDR2 are SGHRS and YFSETQ. This CDR3 comprises 14 residues. For the CDR3, the DNA is TGCGCCAGCAGCTTGGCAGGGGCGGATCAGCCCCAGCATTTT. It yields the protein CASSLAGADQPQHF.